This T cell receptor (beta chain) was identified during a study of T cells after yellow fever vaccination. About the research overall: SMART-Seq v4 Ultra Low Input prepared the low-cell-number fractions.

Production of TCR cDNA was by 5'RACE template switching, which also added a universal primer site and UMIs. TCRdb reprocessed the 5' RACE reads via MiXCR and lists one record per CDR3 protein. The sample comprises 200,000 to 250,000 distinct CDR3 sequences, 6.9% of which are singletons, and around 0.9% rests with the top ten. Broader study findings: Any FACS-sorted repertoire could hold abundant clonotypes that contaminate it from the bulk population. Overall, a small share of clonotypes was seen in both CD4 and CD8 compartments.

Only a few counts were recorded for this clonotype. The antigen is not known. The germline CDR1 and CDR2 sequences are SGHRS and YFSETQ. Deletions cut 5 bases from V and 1 base from J, with 13 bases between. The CDR3 has 14 residues. The TCR sequence derives from a man under 40 who received the YFV17D yellow fever vaccine. Specimen: CD4+ T cells sorted from PBMCs, collected 15 days after the yellow fever booster vaccination. The chain recombines TRBV5-1 with TRBJ2-7; no clear D gene. The DNA for the CDR3 is TGCGCCAGCAGTACAGATTGGGTTTCCTACGAGCAGTACTTC. As protein: CASSTDWVSYEQYF.